The TCR beta chain described here comes from a study of T cell changes during pregnancy in multiple sclerosis. Measured with immunoSEQ multiplex PCR; TCRdb has only the in-frame clones, and not every one. Of 55,000 to 70,000 clones listed, 89% are singletons. CDR1 and CDR2 from the germline V gene are SGHRS and YFSETQ. The CDR3 runs 15 residues. The V end was cut by 0 bases, the J end by 6 bases, with 10 bases between. The input for sequencing was peripheral blood, taken in the first trimester of pregnancy. The source is a female donor with multiple sclerosis, enrolled in a pregnancy study. The rearrangement uses TRBV5-1 and TRBJ2-6; D perhaps matches TRBD2 (5 bases). The CDR3 nucleotides read TGCGCCAGCAGCTTGGAGGCTAGCTTGGCCAACGTCCTGACTTTC. Its translation is CASSLEASLANVLTF.